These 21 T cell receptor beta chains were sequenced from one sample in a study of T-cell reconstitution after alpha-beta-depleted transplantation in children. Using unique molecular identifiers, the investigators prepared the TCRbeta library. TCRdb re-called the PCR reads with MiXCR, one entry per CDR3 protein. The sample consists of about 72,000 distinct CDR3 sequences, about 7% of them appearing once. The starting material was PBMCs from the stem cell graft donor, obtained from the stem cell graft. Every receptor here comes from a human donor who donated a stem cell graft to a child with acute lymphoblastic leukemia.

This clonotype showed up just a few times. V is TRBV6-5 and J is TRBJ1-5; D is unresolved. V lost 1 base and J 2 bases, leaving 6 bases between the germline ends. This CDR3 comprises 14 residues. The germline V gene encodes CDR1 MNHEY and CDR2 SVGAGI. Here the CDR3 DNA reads TGTGCCAGCAGTTACTTCGGTGGCAATCAGCCCCAGCATTTT. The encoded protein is CASSYFGGNQPQHF.

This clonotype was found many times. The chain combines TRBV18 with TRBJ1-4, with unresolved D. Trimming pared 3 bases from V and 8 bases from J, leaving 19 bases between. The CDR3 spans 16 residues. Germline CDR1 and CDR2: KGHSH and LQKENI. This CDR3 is CASSPDSTSFNEKLFF. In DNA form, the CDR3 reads TGTGCCAGCTCACCCGACTCGACCTCTTTTAACGAAAAACTGTTTTTT.

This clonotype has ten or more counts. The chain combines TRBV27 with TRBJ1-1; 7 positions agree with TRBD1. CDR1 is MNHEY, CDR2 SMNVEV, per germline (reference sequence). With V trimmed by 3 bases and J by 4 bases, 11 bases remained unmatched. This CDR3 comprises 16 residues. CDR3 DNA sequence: TGTGCCAGCAGTTTCCAACCTGGCGCAGGGGGCACTGAAGCTTTCTTT. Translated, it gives CASSFQPGAGGTEAFF.

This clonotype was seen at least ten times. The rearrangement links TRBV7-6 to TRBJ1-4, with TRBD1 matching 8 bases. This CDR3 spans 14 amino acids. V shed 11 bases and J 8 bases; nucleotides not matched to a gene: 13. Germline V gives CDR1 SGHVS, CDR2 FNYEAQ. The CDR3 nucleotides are TGTGCCGTCAAGCCTGGGACAGGAGAGGAAAAACTGTTTTTT. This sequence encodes CAVKPGTGEEKLFF.

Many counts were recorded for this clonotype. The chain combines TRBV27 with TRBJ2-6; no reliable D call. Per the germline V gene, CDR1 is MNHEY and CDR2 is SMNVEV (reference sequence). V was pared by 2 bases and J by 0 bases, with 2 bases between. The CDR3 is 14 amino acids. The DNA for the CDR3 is TGTGCCAGCAGTTTAAGCTCTGGGGCCAACGTCCTGACTTTC. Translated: CASSLSSGANVLTF.

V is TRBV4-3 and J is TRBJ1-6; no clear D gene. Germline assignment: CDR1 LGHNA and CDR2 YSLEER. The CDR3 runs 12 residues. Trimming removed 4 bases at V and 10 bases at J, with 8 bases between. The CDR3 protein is CASSRLGSPLHF. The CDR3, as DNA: TGCGCCAGCAGCCGGCTAGGATCACCCCTCCACTTT.

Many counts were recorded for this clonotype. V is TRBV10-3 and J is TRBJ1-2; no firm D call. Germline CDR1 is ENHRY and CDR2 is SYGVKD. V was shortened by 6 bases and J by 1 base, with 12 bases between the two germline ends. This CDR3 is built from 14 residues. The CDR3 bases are TGTGCCATCAGCGACGACTCCGATAACTATGGCTACACCTTC. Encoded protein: CAISDDSDNYGYTF.

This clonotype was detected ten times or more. The CDR3 protein is CASSVGGDADTQYF. DNA of the CDR3: TGTGCCAGCAGTGTTGGAGGGGATGCAGATACGCAGTATTTT. V is TRBV25-1 and J is TRBJ2-3, with D perhaps TRBD2 (6 bases). The CDR3 runs 14 residues. With 4 bases removed from V and 4 bases from J, the gap between germline ends came to 12 bases. In germline, CDR1 is MGHDK, CDR2 SYGVNS. The whole variable domain, remainder taken from reference TRBV25-1 and TRBJ2-3, is EADIYQTPRYLVIGTGKKITLECSQTMGHDKMYWYQQDPGMELHLIHYSYGVNSTEKGDLSSESTVSRIRTEHFPLTLESARPSHTSQYLCASSVGGDADTQYFGPGTRLTVL.

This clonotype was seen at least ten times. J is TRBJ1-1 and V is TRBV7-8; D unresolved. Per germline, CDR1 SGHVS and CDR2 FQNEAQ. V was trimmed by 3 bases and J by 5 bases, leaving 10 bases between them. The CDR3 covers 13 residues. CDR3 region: CASSFAVGTEAFF. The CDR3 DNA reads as TGTGCCAGCAGCTTCGCGGTGGGGACTGAAGCTTTCTTT.

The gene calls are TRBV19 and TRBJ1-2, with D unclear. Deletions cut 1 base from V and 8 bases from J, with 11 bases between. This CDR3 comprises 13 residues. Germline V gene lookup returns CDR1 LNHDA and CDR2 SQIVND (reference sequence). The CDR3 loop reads CASSIGQALGYTF. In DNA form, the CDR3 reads TGTGCCAGTAGTATAGGCCAGGCTCTGGGCTACACCTTC.

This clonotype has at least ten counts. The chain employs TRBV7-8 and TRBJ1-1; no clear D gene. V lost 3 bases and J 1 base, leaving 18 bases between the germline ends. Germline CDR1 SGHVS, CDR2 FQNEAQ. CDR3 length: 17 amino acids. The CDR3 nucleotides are TGTGCCAGCAGCTTGATCCCCCCTGGGCAGCGGAACACTGAAGCTTTCTTT. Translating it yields CASSLIPPGQRNTEAFF. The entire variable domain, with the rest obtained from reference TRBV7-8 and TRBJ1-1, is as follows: GAGVSQSPRYKVAKRGQDVALRCDPISGHVSLFWYQQALGQGPEFLTYFQNEAQLDKSGLPSDRFFAERPEGSVSTLKIQRTQQEDSAVYLCASSLIPPGQRNTEAFFGQGTRLTVV.

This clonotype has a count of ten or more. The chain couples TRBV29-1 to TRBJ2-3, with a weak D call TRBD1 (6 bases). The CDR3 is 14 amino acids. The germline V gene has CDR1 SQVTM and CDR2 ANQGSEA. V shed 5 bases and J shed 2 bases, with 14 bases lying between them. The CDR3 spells CSVPLGTYTDTQYF. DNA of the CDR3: TGCAGCGTTCCCCTTGGGACATACACAGATACGCAGTATTTT.

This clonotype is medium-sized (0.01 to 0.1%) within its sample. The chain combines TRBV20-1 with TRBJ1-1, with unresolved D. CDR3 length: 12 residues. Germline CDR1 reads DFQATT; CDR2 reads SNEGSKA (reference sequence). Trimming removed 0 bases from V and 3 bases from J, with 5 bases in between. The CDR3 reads CSARDGHTEAFF. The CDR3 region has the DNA TGCAGTGCTAGAGATGGACACACTGAAGCTTTCTTT.

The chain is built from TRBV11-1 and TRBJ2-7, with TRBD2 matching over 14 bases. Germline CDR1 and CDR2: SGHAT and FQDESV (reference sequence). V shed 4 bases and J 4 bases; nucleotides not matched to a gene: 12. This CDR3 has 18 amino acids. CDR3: CASSSADGLAGGLYEQYF. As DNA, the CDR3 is TGTGCCAGCAGCTCTGCCGACGGACTAGCGGGGGGACTATACGAGCAGTACTTC.

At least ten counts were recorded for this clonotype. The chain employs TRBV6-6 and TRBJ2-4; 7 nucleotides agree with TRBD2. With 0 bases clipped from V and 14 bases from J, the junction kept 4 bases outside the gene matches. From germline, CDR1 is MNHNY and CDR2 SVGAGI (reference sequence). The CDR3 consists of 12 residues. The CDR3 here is CASSYSAGVEYF. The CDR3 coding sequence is TGTGCCAGCAGTTACTCGGCGGGGGTTGAGTACTTC.

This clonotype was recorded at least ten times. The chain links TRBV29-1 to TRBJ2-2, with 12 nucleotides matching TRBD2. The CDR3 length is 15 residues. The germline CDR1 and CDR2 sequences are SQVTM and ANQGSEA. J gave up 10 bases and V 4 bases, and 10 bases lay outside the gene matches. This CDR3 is CSVVRDLAGGVELFF. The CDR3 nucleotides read TGCAGCGTTGTAAGGGATCTAGCGGGAGGGGTGGAGCTGTTTTTT.

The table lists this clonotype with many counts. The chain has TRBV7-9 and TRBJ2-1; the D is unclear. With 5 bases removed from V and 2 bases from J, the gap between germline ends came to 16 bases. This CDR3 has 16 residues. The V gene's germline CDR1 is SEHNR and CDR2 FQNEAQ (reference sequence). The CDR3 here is CASSPSIPNPYNEQFF. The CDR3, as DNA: TGTGCCAGCAGCCCGAGCATCCCTAACCCCTACAATGAGCAGTTCTTC.

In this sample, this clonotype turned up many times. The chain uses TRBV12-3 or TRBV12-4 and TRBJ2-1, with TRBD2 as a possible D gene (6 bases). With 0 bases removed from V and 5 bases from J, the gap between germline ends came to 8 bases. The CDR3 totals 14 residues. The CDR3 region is CASSLAGLNNEQFF. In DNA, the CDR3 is TGTGCCAGCAGTTTAGCGGGACTTAACAATGAGCAGTTCTTC.

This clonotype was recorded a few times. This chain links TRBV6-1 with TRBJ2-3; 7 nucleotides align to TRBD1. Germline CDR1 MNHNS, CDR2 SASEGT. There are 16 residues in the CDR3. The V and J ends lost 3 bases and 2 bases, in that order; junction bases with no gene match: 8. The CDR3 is CASSDPRQGFTDTQYF. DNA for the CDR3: TGTGCCAGCAGTGACCCCCGACAGGGATTCACAGATACGCAGTATTTT.

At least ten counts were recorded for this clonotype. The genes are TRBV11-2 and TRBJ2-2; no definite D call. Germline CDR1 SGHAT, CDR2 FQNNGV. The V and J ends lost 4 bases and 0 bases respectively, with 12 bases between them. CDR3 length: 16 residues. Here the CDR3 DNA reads TGTGCCAGCAGCTATTATGGTTTGGCGAACACCGGGGAGCTGTTTTTT. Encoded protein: CASSYYGLANTGELFF.

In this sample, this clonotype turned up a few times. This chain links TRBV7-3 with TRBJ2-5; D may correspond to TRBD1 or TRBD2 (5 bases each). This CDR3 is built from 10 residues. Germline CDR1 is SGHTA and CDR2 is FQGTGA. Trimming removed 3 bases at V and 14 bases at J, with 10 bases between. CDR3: CASSFRDLYF. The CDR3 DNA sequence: TGTGCCAGCAGCTTCCGGGACCTTTACTTC.